The source of this T cell receptor (beta chain) is a study of blood T cell repertoires in COVID-19. Donors of Cohort 3 who recovered were those that had two negative PCRs, clearance, or symptom resolution. Using immunoSEQ multiplex PCR, the repertoire was profiled, and TCRdb retains in-frame clones only, with some absent. The sample carries 210,000 or so clones, nearly 90% recorded once. Source material: PBMCs or T cells enriched from blood (not recorded which). This sequence originates from a man aged 30-40 years who had recovered from COVID-19.

CDR3 DNA sequence: TGTGCCAGCAGTTTTAGCGGGGCTACTCTGAACACTGAAGCTTTCTTT. As protein: CASSFSGATLNTEAFF. The gene calls are TRBV27 and TRBJ1-1; weak D call: TRBD1 (5 bases). V was pared by 3 bases and J by 0 bases, with 14 bases between. Germline CDR1 is MNHEY and CDR2 is SMNVEV (reference sequence). This CDR3 is 16 amino acids long.